Sequencing of this T cell receptor beta chain was carried out in a study of T cell responses to AZD1222 COVID-19 vaccine. The study, taken as a whole, reports: Elevations in Spike-specific TCR breadth and depth followed administration of two AZD1222 doses. Donors were largely white British and mainly female; clonal diversity was possibly underestimated.

Generated by immunoSEQ multiplex PCR, the TCRdb table keeps only in-frame clones and is missing some. Of fewer than 110,000 clones listed, less than 95% are singletons. The CDR3 covers 14 residues. From germline, CDR1 is LNHDA and CDR2 SQIVND (reference sequence). V was clipped by 6 bases and J by 5 bases, with 11 bases between them. Concerning this clone: Antigen unknown.

The source was peripheral blood, collected on day 0 of AZD1222 vaccination. This clonotype was sampled from an adult in good health. V usage is TRBV19 and J usage is TRBJ1-6; tentatively, D is TRBD1 (5 bases). The CDR3 region is CASRRGQDNSPLHF. The CDR3 region has the DNA TGTGCCAGTAGAAGGGGCCAGGATAATTCACCCCTCCACTTT.